The present entry profiles one T cell receptor (beta chain) with its context. The protocol was immunoSEQ multiplex PCR, while the TCRdb copy is restricted to in-frame clones and leaves out a portion. The sample carries about 2 million clones, roughly 95% recorded once. The naive CD8 fraction comprised CD45RO-negative cells positively selected for CCR7 and excluded terminally differentiated effector memory CD45RA+ cells. The germline gives CDR1 LNHNV, CDR2 YYDKDF (reference sequence). Trimming removed 0 bases from V and 4 bases from J; junction bases left unmatched: 6. This CDR3 has 16 residues. This record comes from a study of shared clonotypes between healthy human individuals.

The origin of this receptor is a young man in good health. Source material: naive CD8+ T cells sorted from blood. This rearrangement joins TRBV15 to TRBJ1-2, with 9 bases that match TRBD1. CDR3 sequence (DNA): TGTGCCACCAGCAGAGATGTGGGGACAGGGACCTATGGCTACACCTTC. Translated: CATSRDVGTGTYGYTF.